The 18 T cell receptor beta chains given below trace back to one sample, sequenced in a study of CD8+ T cells in alopecia areata. TCR sequencing used cDNA made by reverse transcription of extracted RNA. Data came from immunoSEQ multiplex PCR; TCRdb stores just in-frame clones and leaves some out. The repertoire has 110,000 or so clones, roughly 59% of them found once; the top ten carry 20% to 25%. The sequenced material came from CD8+ T cells sorted from blood. The receptor source for this set is a human donor in good health.

This clone came up a few times. The genes are TRBV28 and TRBJ2-7; 8 positions match TRBD2. The germline V gene encodes CDR1 MDHEN and CDR2 SYDVKM. This CDR3 is 15 amino acids long. V lost 7 bases, J lost 7 bases, and 15 bases stayed unmatched. CDR3 loop: CASIPSGRGAREQYF. CDR3 DNA sequence: TGTGCCAGCATCCCTTCCGGGCGGGGGGCTCGTGAGCAGTACTTC.

The rearrangement uses TRBV15 and TRBJ2-5, with a tentative D call TRBD1 (5 bases). Trimming stripped 7 bases from V and 0 bases from J, with 9 bases between. CDR3 length: 13 residues. The germline CDR1 and CDR2 sequences are LNHNV and YYDKDF (reference sequence). The CDR3 DNA is TGTGCCACCAAAGACAGATACCAAGAGACCCAGTACTTC. Translation: CATKDRYQETQYF.

This chain links TRBV6-5 with TRBJ1-6; 8 bases agree with TRBD1. V lost 5 bases and J lost 3; bases outside the gene matches: 3. CDR3 length: 15 residues. Looked up from germline, CDR1 is MNHEY and CDR2 is SVGAGI. The CDR3 region is CASSPTGGYNSPLHF. The CDR3 DNA follows: TGTGCCAGCAGTCCCACAGGGGGCTATAATTCACCCCTCCACTTT.

The chain recombines TRBV28 with TRBJ2-7; D is possibly TRBD1 (8 bases). Looked up from germline, CDR1 is MDHEN and CDR2 is SYDVKM. The length of the CDR3 is 15 residues. V lost 5 bases and J 2 bases, leaving 16 bases between the germline ends. CDR3 protein: CASSVRGTGPYEQYF. In DNA form, the CDR3 reads TGTGCCAGCAGTGTGCGGGGGACAGGTCCCTACGAGCAGTACTTC.

This clone has only a few counts. The rearrangement uses TRBV4-3 and TRBJ2-7; the D is unclear. The length of the CDR3 is 12 residues. Germline values: CDR1 LGHNA, CDR2 YSLEER. V was pared by 2 bases and J by 8 bases, with 10 bases between. The DNA for the CDR3 is TGCGCCAGCAGCCAACCTCCTGGAAAGCAGTACTTC. Its protein is CASSQPPGKQYF.

V usage is TRBV7-6 and J usage is TRBJ1-6; TRBD1 agrees at 7 bases. This CDR3 has 16 amino acids. The germline V gene encodes CDR1 SGHVS and CDR2 FNYEAQ. V lost 0 bases to trimming and J lost 4 bases; unmatched junction nucleotides: 3. The CDR3 region is CASSLATGAYNSPLHF. The CDR3 nucleotides read TGTGCCAGCAGCTTAGCTACAGGGGCGTATAATTCACCCCTCCACTTT.

This rearrangement joins TRBV13 to TRBJ1-1; weak D call: TRBD1 (5 bases). Between the trimmed V and J ends, which lost 5 bases and 0 bases, there was a span of 7 bases. The CDR3 is 13 amino acids. Germline CDR1 is PRHDT and CDR2 is FYEKMQ (reference sequence). CDR3 loop: CASSPDMNTEAFF. The DNA of the CDR3 is TGTGCCAGCAGCCCGGACATGAACACTGAAGCTTTCTTT.

The chain recombines TRBV29-1 with TRBJ1-2; D uncertain. The germline V gene has CDR1 SQVTM and CDR2 ANQGSEA. V shed 0 bases and J shed 5 bases, with 13 bases lying between them. CDR3 length: 14 amino acids. The CDR3 spells CSVEEGSPGYGYTF. CDR3 DNA: TGCAGCGTTGAAGAGGGCAGTCCTGGGTATGGCTACACCTTC. Looking up the rest from reference TRBV29-1 and TRBJ1-2 gives the full variable domain: SAVISQKPSRDICQRGTSLTIQCQVDSQVTMMFWYRQQPGQSLTLIATANQGSEATYESGFVIDKFPISRPNLTFSTLTVSNMSPEDSSIYLCSVEEGSPGYGYTFGSGTRLTVV.

The chain has TRBV20-1 and TRBJ1-1; no clear D. Trimming pared 6 bases from V and 0 bases from J, leaving 2 bases between. The CDR3 consists of 10 residues. The germline gives CDR1 DFQATT, CDR2 SNEGSKA (reference sequence). In nucleotides, the CDR3 is TGCAGTGCCGTGAACACTGAAGCTTTCTTT. It encodes CSAVNTEAFF.

This clone was observed a few times. V usage is TRBV7-9 and J usage is TRBJ2-7, with D unresolved. CDR3 length equals 12 residues. CDR1 and CDR2 from the germline V gene are SEHNR and FQNEAQ (reference sequence). The V end lost 6 bases, the J end lost 3 bases, and 9 bases lay between the germline ends. The DNA for the CDR3 is TGTGCCAGCAGTTATTTGGTCTACGAGCAGTACTTC. It yields the protein CASSYLVYEQYF.

Here the CDR3 reads CASSLGLHQETQYF. In nucleotides, the CDR3 is TGTGCCAGCAGTTTGGGACTGCACCAAGAGACCCAGTACTTC. The V and J genes are TRBV27 and TRBJ2-5, with D maybe TRBD2 (6 bases). Trimming removed 3 bases at V and 0 bases at J, with 8 bases between. The CDR3 length is 14 residues. The germline CDR1 and CDR2 sequences are MNHEY and SMNVEV (reference sequence).

Concerning this clone: The junction differs from germline at one of its ends, possibly a read error. V is TRBV2 and J is TRBJ1-2, with D hard to call. Germline lookup yields CDR1 SNHLY and CDR2 FYNNEI. The CDR3 sequence is 13 residues long. The CDR3 loop reads CASSTIPSPATAF. CDR3 coding DNA: TGTGCCAGCAGCACGATACCAAGCCCGGCGACTGCCTTC.

The chain links TRBV7-9 to TRBJ2-1, with D perhaps being TRBD1 or TRBD2 (5 bases each). There are 13 residues in the CDR3. Germline V gene lookup returns CDR1 SEHNR and CDR2 FQNEAQ (reference sequence). V was cut by 6 bases and J by 4 bases, with 10 bases left in between. The DNA of the CDR3 is TGTGCCAGCAGGGGGGACGTATACAATGAGCAGTTCTTC. It codes for CASRGDVYNEQFF. Together with reference TRBV7-9 and TRBJ2-1, the CDR3 gives the full variable domain: DTGVSQNPRHKITKRGQNVTFRCDPISEHNRLYWYRQTLGQGPEFLTYFQNEAQLEKSRLLSDRFSAERPKGSFSTLEIQRTEQGDSAMYLCASRGDVYNEQFFGPGTRLTVL.

In this sample, this clone turned up once. The V gene is TRBV13, the J gene TRBJ1-1; D possibly corresponds to TRBD1 (5 bases). The V gene's germline CDR1 is PRHDT and CDR2 FYEKMQ (reference sequence). CDR3 size: 12 residues. V lost 5 bases, J lost 6 bases, and 10 bases lay in between. The CDR3 region has the DNA TGTGCCAGCAGCCGCGCGGGGGCTGAAGCTTTCTTT. Translated, it gives CASSRAGAEAFF.

The chain employs TRBV5-1 and TRBJ2-7; perhaps TRBD1 as D (6 bases). With 0 bases removed from V and 0 bases from J, the gap between germline ends came to 16 bases. The V gene's germline CDR1 is SGHRS and CDR2 YFSETQ. CDR3 length: 17 amino acids. CDR3 protein: CASSLDVDGQSSYEQYF. In DNA form, the CDR3 reads TGCGCCAGCAGCTTGGACGTGGACGGACAGAGCTCCTACGAGCAGTACTTC.

This CDR3 is CSVEAHQGVIYGYTF. CDR3 coding DNA: TGCAGCGTTGAAGCCCACCAGGGGGTTATCTATGGCTACACCTTC. The chain uses TRBV29-1 and TRBJ1-2; TRBD1 aligns across 7 bases. Germline V lookup: CDR1 SQVTM, CDR2 ANQGSEA. This CDR3 has 15 amino acids. V shed 1 base and J 4 bases; nucleotides not matched to a gene: 9. Variable domain in full (rest from reference TRBV29-1 and TRBJ1-2): SAVISQKPSRDICQRGTSLTIQCQVDSQVTMMFWYRQQPGQSLTLIATANQGSEATYESGFVIDKFPISRPNLTFSTLTVSNMSPEDSSIYLCSVEAHQGVIYGYTFGSGTRLTVV.

This clone was seen only a few times. The gene calls are TRBV20-1 and TRBJ2-7, with 8 positions matching TRBD1. Germline assignment: CDR1 DFQATT and CDR2 SNEGSKA (reference sequence). The length of the CDR3 is 11 residues. V shed 2 bases and J 6 bases; nucleotides not matched to a gene: 0. CDR3 in amino acids: CSARTGGEQYF. DNA of the CDR3: TGCAGTGCTAGAACAGGGGGCGAGCAGTACTTC.

V gene TRBV15 combines with J gene TRBJ1-6; 11 nucleotides agree with TRBD1. CDR3 length: 19 amino acids. Germline assignment: CDR1 LNHNV and CDR2 YYDKDF (reference sequence). V shed 0 bases, J shed 11 bases, and the junction held 15 bases outside the gene matches. CDR3 in amino acids: CATSRDGVLDGTGGPPLHF. As DNA, the CDR3 is TGTGCCACCAGCAGAGATGGGGTACTTGACGGGACAGGGGGTCCACCCCTCCACTTT.